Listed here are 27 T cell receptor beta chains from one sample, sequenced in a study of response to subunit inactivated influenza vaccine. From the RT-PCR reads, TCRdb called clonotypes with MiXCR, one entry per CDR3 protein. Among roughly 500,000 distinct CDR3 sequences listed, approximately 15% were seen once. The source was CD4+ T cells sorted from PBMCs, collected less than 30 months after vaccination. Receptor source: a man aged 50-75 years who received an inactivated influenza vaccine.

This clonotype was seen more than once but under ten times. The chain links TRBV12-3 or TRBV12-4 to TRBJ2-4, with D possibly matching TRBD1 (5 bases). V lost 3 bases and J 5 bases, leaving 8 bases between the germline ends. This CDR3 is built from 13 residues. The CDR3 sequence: CASSLVQENIQYF. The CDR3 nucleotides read TGTGCCAGCAGTTTGGTACAGGAAAACATTCAGTACTTC.

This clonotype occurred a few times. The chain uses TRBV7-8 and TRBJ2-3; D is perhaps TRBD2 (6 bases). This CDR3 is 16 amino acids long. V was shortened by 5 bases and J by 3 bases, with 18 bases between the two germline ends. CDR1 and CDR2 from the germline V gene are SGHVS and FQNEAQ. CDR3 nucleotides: TGTGCCAGCAGCCCAAGACTAGGGACGGGTACAGATACGCAGTATTTT. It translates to CASSPRLGTGTDTQYF.

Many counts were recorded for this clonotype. In nucleotides, the CDR3 is TGCGCCAGCAGCCAAGCTGTGGGGGGACCAGATACGCAGTATTTT. Its translation is CASSQAVGGPDTQYF. The gene calls are TRBV4-3 and TRBJ2-3; TRBD2 is a possible D gene (6 bases). Germline assignment: CDR1 LGHNA and CDR2 YSLEER. Trimming cost V 1 base and J 4 bases, with 12 bases left between them. The CDR3 spans 15 residues.

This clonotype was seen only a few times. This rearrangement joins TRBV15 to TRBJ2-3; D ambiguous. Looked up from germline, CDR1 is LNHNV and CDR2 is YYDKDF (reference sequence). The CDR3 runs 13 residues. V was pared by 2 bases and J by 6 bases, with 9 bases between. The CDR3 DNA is TGTGCCACCAGCAGAATAAATTTTGATACGCAGTATTTT. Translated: CATSRINFDTQYF.

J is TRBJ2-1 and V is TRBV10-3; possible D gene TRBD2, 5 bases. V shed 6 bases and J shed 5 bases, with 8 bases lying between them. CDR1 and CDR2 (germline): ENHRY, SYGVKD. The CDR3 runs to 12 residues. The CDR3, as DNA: TGTGCCATCAGCTTGGGAGACAATGAGCAGTTCTTC. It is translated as CAISLGDNEQFF.

As DNA, the CDR3 is TGTGCCAGCAGTGTCAAGTACGGGGTCGGCGCCTACGAGCAGTACTTC. Translation: CASSVKYGVGAYEQYF. This chain joins TRBV28 and TRBJ2-7; a possible D gene is TRBD2 (5 bases). V was shortened by 5 bases and J by 2 bases, with 19 bases between the two germline ends. CDR3 length: 16 amino acids. CDR1 and CDR2 from the germline V gene are MDHEN and SYDVKM.

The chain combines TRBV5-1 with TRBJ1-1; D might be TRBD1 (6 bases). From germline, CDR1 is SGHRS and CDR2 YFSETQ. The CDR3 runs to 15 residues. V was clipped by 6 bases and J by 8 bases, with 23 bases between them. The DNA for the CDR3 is TGCGCCAGCAACGAACAGGGATTAGGTTCCAAAGAAGCTTTCTTT. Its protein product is CASNEQGLGSKEAFF.

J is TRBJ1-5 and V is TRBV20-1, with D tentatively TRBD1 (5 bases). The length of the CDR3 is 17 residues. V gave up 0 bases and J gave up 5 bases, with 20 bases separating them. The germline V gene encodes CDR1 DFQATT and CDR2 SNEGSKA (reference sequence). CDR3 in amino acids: CSAREGSGRAQYQPQHF. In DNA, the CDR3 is TGCAGTGCTAGAGAGGGGTCGGGCAGGGCGCAATATCAGCCCCAGCATTTT.

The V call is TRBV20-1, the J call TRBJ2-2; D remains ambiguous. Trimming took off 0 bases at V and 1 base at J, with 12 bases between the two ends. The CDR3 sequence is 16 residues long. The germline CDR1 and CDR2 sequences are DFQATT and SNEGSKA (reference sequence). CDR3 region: CSARDNKLRNTGELFF. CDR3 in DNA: TGCAGTGCTAGAGATAACAAGCTAAGGAACACCGGGGAGCTGTTTTTT.

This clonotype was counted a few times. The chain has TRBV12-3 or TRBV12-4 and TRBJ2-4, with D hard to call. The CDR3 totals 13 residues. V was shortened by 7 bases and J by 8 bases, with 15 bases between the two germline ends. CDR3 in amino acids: CASKPSYADIQYF. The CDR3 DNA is TGTGCCAGCAAACCTAGTTACGCGGACATTCAGTACTTC.

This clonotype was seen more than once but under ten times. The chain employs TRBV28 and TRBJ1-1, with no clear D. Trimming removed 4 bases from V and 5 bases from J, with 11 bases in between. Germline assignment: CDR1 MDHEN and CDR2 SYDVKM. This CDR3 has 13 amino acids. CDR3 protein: CASSSPRITEAFF. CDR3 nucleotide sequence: TGTGCCAGCAGTTCCCCCCGGATTACTGAAGCTTTCTTT.

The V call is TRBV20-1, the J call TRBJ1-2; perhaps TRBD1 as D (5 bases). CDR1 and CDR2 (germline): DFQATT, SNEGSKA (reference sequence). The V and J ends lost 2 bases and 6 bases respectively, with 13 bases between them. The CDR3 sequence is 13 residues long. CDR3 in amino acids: CSARLPGSHGYTF. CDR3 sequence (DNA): TGCAGTGCTAGACTCCCAGGGTCTCATGGCTACACCTTC.

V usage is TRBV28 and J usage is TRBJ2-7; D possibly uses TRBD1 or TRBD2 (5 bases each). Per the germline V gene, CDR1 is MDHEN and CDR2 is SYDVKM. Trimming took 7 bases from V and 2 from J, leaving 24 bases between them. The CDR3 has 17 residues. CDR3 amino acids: CASNTNTWDGSTYEQYF. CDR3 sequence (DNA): TGTGCCAGCAACACAAACACCTGGGACGGAAGTACCTACGAGCAGTACTTC.

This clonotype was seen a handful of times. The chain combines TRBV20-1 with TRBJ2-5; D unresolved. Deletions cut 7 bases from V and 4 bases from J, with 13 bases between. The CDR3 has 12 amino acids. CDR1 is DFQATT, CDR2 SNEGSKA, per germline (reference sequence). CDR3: CSVKTRRETQYF. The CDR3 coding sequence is TGCAGTGTTAAAACCAGGCGAGAGACCCAGTACTTC.

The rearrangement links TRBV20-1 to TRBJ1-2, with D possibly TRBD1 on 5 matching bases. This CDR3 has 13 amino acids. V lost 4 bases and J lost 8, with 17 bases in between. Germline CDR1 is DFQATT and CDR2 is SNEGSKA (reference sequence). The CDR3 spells CSATPGPQGGYTF. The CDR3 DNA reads TGCAGTGCTACGCCGGGGCCCCAAGGAGGCTACACCTTC.

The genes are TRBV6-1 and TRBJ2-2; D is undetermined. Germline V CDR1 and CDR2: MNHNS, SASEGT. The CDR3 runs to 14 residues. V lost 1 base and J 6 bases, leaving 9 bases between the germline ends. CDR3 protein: CASSEVQSSGELFF. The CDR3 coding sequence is TGTGCCAGCAGTGAAGTACAGAGCTCCGGGGAGCTGTTTTTT.

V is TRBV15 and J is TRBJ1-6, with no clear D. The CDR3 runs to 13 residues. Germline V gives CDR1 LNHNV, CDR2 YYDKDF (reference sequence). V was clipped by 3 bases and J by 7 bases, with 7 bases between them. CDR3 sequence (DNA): TGTGCCACCAGCAGGCTTCCGAATTCACCCCTCCACTTT. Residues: CATSRLPNSPLHF.

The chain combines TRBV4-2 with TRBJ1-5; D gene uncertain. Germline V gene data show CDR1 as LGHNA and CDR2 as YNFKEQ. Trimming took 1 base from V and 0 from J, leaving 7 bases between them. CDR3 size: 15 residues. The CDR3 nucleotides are TGTGCCAGCAGCCAAGTTCAGAATAGCAATCAGCCCCAGCATTTT. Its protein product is CASSQVQNSNQPQHF.

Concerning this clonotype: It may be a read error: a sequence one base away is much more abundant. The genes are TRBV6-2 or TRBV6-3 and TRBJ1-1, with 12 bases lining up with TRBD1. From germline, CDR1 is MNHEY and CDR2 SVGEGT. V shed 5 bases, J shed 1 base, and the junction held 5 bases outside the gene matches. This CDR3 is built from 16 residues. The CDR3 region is CASSLAGQGANTEAFF. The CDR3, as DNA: TGTGCCAGCAGTCTCGCGGGACAGGGGGCGAACACTGAAGCTTTCTTT.

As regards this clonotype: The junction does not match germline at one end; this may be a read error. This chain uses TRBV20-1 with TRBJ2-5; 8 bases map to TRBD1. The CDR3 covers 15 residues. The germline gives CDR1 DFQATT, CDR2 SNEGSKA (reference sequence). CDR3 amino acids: CNAREPGTGKETQYF. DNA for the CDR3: TGCAATGCTAGAGAGCCCGGGACAGGCAAAGAGACCCAGTACTTC.

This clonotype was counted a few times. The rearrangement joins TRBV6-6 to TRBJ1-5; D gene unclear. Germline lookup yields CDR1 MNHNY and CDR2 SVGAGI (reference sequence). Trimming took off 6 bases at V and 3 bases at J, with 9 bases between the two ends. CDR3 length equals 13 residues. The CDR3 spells CASSGIDNQPQHF. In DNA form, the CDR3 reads TGTGCCAGCAGCGGGATAGACAATCAGCCCCAGCATTTT.

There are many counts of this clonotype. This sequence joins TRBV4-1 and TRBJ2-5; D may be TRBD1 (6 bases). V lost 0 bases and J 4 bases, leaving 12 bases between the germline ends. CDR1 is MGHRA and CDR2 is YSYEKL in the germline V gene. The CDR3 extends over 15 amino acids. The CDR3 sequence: CASSQDPGAGETQYF. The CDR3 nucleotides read TGCGCCAGCAGCCAAGATCCAGGGGCAGGAGAGACCCAGTACTTC.

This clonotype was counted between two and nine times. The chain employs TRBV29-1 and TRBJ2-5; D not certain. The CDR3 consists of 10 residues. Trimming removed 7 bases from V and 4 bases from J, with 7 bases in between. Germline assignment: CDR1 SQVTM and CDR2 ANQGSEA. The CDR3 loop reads CSALIETQYF. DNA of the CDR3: TGCAGCGCTCTTATAGAGACCCAGTACTTC. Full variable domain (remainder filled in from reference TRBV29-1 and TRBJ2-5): SAVISQKPSRDICQRGTSLTIQCQVDSQVTMMFWYRQQPGQSLTLIATANQGSEATYESGFVIDKFPISRPNLTFSTLTVSNMSPEDSSIYLCSALIETQYFGPGTRLLVL.

CDR3 in DNA: TGTGCCAGCAGCGAGTCAAGCTCTGGAAACACCATATATTTT. Translation gives CASSESSSGNTIYF. The genes are TRBV13 and TRBJ1-3; D not resolved. Germline V gene lookup returns CDR1 PRHDT and CDR2 FYEKMQ (reference sequence). V dropped 5 bases and J dropped 0 bases, with 8 bases sitting between them. The CDR3 is 14 residues long.

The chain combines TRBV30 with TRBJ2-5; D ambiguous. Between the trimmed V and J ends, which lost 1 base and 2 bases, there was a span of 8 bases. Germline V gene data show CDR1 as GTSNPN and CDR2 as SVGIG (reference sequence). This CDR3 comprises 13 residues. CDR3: CAWSGPGQETQYF. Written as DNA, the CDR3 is TGTGCCTGGAGTGGCCCGGGTCAAGAGACCCAGTACTTC.

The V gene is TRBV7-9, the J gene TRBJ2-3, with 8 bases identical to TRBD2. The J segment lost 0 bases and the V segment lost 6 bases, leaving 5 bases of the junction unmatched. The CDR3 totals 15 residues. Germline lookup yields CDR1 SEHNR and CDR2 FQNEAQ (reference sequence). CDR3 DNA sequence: TGTGCCAGCAGACGTAGCGGGACTAGCACAGATACGCAGTATTTT. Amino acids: CASRRSGTSTDTQYF.

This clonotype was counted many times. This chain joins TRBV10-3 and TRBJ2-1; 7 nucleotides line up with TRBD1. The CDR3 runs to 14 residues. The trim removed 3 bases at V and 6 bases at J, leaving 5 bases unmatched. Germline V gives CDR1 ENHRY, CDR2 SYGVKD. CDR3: CAISDRGSSNEQFF. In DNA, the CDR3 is TGTGCCATCAGTGACAGGGGGTCGAGCAATGAGCAGTTCTTC.